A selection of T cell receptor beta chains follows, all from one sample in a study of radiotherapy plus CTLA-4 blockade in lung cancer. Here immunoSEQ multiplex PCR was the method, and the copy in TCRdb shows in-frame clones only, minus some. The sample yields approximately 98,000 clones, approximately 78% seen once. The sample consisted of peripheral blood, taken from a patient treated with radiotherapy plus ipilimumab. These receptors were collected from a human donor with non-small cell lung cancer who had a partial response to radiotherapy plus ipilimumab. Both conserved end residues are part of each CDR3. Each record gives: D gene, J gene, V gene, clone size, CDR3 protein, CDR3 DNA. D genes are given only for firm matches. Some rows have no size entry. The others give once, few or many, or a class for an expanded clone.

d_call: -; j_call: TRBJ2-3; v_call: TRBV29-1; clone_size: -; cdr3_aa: CSAGGVTDTQYF; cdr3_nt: TGCAGCGCCGGGGGTGTCACAGATACGCAGTATTTT
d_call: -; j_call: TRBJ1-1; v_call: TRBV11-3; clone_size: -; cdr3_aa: CASSPQGTNTEAFF; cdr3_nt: TGTGCCAGCAGCCCTCAGGGCACGAACACTGAAGCTTTCTTT
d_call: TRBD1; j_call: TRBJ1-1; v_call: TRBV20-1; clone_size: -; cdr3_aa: CGGQGGREAFF; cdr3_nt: TGCGGAGGACAGGGGGGTAGGGAAGCTTTCTTT
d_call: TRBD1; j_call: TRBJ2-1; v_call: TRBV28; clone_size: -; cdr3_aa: CASSFGSGGGSGEQFF; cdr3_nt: TGTGCCAGCAGTTTCGGGTCAGGGGGCGGGTCGGGTGAGCAGTTCTTC
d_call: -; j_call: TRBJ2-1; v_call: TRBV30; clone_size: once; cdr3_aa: CAWSPTIAVWYNEQFF; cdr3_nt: TGTGCCTGGAGCCCCACTATAGCGGTGTGGTACAATGAGCAGTTCTTC
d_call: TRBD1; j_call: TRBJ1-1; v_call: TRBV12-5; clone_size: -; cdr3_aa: CASGLGTGRRTEAFF; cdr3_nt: TGTGCTAGTGGTTTGGGGACAGGGAGGAGGACTGAAGCTTTCTTT
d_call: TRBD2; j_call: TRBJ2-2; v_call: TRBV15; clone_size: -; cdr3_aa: CATGTITGELFF; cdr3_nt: TGTGCCACGGGGACTATCACCGGGGAGCTGTTTTTT
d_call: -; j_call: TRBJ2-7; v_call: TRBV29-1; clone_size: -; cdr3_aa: CSVADTSSYEQYF; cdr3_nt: TGCAGCGTTGCCGACACGAGCTCCTACGAGCAGTACTTC
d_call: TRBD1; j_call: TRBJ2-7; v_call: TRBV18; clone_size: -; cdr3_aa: CASSATRDRPVEQYF; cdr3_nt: TGTGCCAGCTCAGCTACCCGGGACAGGCCGGTCGAGCAGTACTTC
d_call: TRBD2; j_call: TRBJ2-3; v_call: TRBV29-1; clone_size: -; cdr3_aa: CSVAATSGTDTQYF; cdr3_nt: TGCAGCGTTGCCGCGACTAGCGGCACAGATACGCAGTATTTT
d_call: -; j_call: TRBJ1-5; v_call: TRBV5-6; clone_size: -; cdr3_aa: CASSLFHFGSNQPQHF; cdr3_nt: TGTGCCAGCAGCTTGTTTCACTTCGGTAGCAATCAGCCCCAGCATTTT
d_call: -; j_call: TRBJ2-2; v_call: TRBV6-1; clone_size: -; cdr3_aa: CASIPAGGELFF; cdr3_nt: TGTGCCAGCATCCCAGCGGGCGGGGAGCTGTTTTTT
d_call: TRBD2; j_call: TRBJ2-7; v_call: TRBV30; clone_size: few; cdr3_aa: CAWSLSGLAGLSYEQYF; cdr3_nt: TGTGCCTGGAGTTTGAGCGGACTAGCGGGACTCTCCTACGAGCAGTACTTC
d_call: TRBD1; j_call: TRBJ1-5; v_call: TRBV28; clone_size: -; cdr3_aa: CASSPLGQGVSNQPQHF; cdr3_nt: TGTGCCAGCAGTCCGCTGGGACAGGGGGTTAGCAATCAGCCCCAGCATTTT
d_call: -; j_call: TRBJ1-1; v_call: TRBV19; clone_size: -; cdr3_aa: CASSIGPLLRNTEAFF; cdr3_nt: TGTGCCAGTAGTATAGGCCCTTTGCTGAGGAACACTGAAGCTTTCTTT
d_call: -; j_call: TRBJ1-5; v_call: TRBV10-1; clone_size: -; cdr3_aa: CASSDQGYQPQHF; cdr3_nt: TGCGCCAGCAGTGACCAGGGTTACCAGCCCCAGCATTTT
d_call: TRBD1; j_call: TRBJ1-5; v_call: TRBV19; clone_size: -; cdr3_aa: CASSIPGQGQGQPQHF; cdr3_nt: TGTGCCAGTAGTATACCGGGACAGGGGCAGGGTCAGCCCCAGCATTTT
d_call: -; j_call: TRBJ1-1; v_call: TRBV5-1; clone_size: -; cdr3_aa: CASSSQGSTEAFF; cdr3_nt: TGCGCCAGCAGCTCGCAGGGTAGCACTGAAGCTTTCTTT
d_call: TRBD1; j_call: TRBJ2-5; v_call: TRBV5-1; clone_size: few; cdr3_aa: CASSLGTGSLGETQYF; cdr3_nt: TGCGCCAGCAGCTTGGGGACAGGGTCCCTAGGAGAGACCCAGTACTTC
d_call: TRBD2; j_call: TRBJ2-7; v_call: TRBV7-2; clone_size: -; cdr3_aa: CASSLGPSGSYEQYF; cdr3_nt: TGTGCCAGCAGCTTAGGGCCTAGCGGAAGCTACGAGCAGTACTTC
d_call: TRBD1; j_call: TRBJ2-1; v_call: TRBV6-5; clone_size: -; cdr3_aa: CASSYGQGVEGEQFF; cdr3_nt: TGTGCCAGCAGTTACGGACAGGGAGTTGAGGGTGAGCAGTTCTTC
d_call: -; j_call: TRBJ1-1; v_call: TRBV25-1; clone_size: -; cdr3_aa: CASSEWENYEAFF; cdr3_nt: TGTGCCAGCAGTGAATGGGAGAACTATGAAGCTTTCTTT
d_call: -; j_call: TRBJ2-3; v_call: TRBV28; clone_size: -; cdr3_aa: CASSLRQTYSTDTQYF; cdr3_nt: TGTGCCAGCAGTTTACGGCAGACTTATAGCACAGATACGCAGTATTTT
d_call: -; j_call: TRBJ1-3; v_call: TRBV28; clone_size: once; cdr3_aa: CASSFPFPTSGGNTIYF; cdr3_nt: TGTGCCAGCAGTTTTCCCTTCCCTACATCGGGGGGAAACACCATATATTTT
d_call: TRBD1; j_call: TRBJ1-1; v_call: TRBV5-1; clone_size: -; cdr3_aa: CASSPPGQSSTEAFF; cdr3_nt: TGCGCCAGCAGCCCTCCGGGACAGTCGAGCACTGAAGCTTTCTTT
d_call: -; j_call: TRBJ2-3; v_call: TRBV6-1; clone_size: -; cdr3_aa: CASSPGHSSTDTQYF; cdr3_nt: TGTGCCAGCAGCCCGGGACACTCTAGCACAGATACGCAGTATTTT
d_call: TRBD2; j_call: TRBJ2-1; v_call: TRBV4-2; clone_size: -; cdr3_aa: CASSPGLAGSNEQFF; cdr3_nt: TGTGCCAGCAGCCCGGGACTAGCGGGAAGCAATGAGCAGTTCTTC
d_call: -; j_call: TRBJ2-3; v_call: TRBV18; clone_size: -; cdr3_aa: CASSPRTSTDTQYF; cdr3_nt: TGTGCCAGCTCACCGAGGACTAGCACAGATACGCAGTATTTT
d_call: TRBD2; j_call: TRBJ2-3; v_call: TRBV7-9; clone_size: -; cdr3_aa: CASSRGGTDTQYF; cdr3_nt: TGTGCCAGCAGCCGGGGGGGCACAGATACGCAGTATTTT
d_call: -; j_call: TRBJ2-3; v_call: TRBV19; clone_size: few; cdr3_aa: CASSRFSTDTQYF; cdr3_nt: TGTGCCAGTAGTCGGTTTAGCACAGATACGCAGTATTTT
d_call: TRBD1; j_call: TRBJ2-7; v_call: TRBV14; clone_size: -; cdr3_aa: CASSQFPGQGPSYEQYF; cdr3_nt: TGTGCCAGCAGCCAGTTTCCGGGACAGGGGCCCTCCTACGAGCAGTACTTC
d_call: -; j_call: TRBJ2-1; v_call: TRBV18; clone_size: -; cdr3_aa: CASSPPGGQNPYNEQFF; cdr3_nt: TGTGCCAGCTCACCACCGGGAGGTCAAAATCCGTACAATGAGCAGTTCTTC
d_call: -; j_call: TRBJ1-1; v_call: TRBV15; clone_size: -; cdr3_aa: CATSRDTWGGYTEAFF; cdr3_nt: TGTGCCACCAGCAGAGATACTTGGGGGGGTTACACTGAAGCTTTCTTT
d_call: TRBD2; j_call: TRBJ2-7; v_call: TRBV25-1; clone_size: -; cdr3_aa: CASSESSGLSYEQYF; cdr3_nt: TGTGCCAGCAGTGAATCTAGCGGTCTCTCCTACGAGCAGTACTTC
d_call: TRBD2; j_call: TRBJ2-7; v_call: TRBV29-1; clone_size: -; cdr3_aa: CSALAGSVFEQYF; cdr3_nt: TGCAGCGCTCTAGCGGGATCAGTCTTCGAGCAGTACTTC
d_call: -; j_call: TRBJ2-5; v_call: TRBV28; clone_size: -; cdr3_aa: CASSLIETGETQYF; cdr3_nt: TGTGCCAGCAGTTTAATTGAGACAGGAGAGACCCAGTACTTC
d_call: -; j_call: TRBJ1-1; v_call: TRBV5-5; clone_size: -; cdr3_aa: CASSLSQAYDAFF; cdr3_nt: TGTGCCAGCAGCTTGTCTCAGGCCTACGACGCTTTCTTT
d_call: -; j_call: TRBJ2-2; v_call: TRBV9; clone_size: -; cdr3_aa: CASSPGALNTGELFF; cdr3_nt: TGTGCCAGCAGCCCAGGGGCCTTGAACACCGGGGAGCTGTTTTTT
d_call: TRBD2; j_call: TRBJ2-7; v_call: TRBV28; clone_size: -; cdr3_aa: CASSSPSGRAGEQYF; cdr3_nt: TGTGCCAGCAGTTCCCCTAGCGGGAGGGCCGGCGAGCAGTACTTC
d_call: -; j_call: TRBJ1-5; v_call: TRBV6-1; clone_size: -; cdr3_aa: CASRGAGGDQPQHF; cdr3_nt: TGTGCCAGCAGGGGCGCGGGTGGAGATCAGCCCCAGCATTTT
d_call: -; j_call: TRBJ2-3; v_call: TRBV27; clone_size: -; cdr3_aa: CASKGGREVTDTQYF; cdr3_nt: TGTGCCAGCAAGGGTGGCAGGGAGGTCACAGATACGCAGTATTTT